The 24 T cell receptor beta chains reported below all come from one sample, sequenced in a study of shared clonotypes between healthy human individuals. Here immunoSEQ multiplex PCR was the method, and the copy in TCRdb shows in-frame clones only, minus some. The data contain 2 million to 2.5 million clones, around 93% of them singletons. Sequencing was done on a sample of naive CD4+ T cells from PBMCs. Subset of the sample: CD45RA+ positively selected. These TCRs come from a man younger than 30 in good health. Some clones in this sample may be carry-over from other donors' samples.

The rearrangement joins TRBV9 to TRBJ1-2; D perhaps matches TRBD1 (5 bases). This CDR3 is 15 amino acids long. With 4 bases removed from V and 6 bases from J, the gap between germline ends came to 19 bases. Germline V CDR1 and CDR2: SGDLS, YYNGEE. The CDR3 spells CASSPRVYPGDGYTF. In nucleotides, the CDR3 is TGTGCCAGCAGCCCCCGGGTTTATCCGGGGGATGGCTACACCTTC.

The chain joins TRBV7-9 to TRBJ1-1; perhaps TRBD1 as D (6 bases). V lost 2 bases and J lost 1, with 11 bases in between. The CDR3 consists of 15 residues. Germline values: CDR1 SEHNR, CDR2 FQNEAQ (reference sequence). The CDR3 DNA reads as TGTGCCAGCAGCTTACCTACAGGGCCGAACACTGAAGCTTTCTTT. Translated: CASSLPTGPNTEAFF.

The gene calls are TRBV4-2 and TRBJ2-1; D perhaps matches TRBD2 (5 bases). Looked up from germline, CDR1 is LGHNA and CDR2 is YNFKEQ. CDR3 length equals 14 residues. Trimming removed 2 bases at V and 10 bases at J, with 15 bases between. The CDR3 sequence is CASSQPSPRGEQFF. CDR3 nucleotide sequence: TGTGCCAGCAGCCAACCCTCACCGCGAGGGGAGCAGTTCTTC.

The V and J genes are TRBV19 and TRBJ2-4; D may be TRBD2 (6 bases). The V end was cut by 7 bases, the J end by 0 bases, with 16 bases between. Germline V gene data show CDR1 as LNHDA and CDR2 as SQIVND (reference sequence). CDR3 length equals 16 residues. CDR3 residues: CASIDSGELAKNIQYF. As DNA, the CDR3 is TGTGCCAGTATTGATTCGGGGGAACTAGCCAAAAACATTCAGTACTTC.

The J gene is TRBJ2-1, the V gene TRBV28; TRBD2 matches at 8 bases. The J segment lost 9 bases and the V segment lost 3 bases, leaving 10 bases of the junction unmatched. This CDR3 region has 15 residues. Germline-derived CDR1 and CDR2 are MDHEN and SYDVKM. The DNA of the CDR3 is TGTGCCAGCAGTTTGGGGACCGTCGGGGGGGGTGAGCAGTTCTTC. Amino acids: CASSLGTVGGGEQFF.

The chain recombines TRBV6-4 with TRBJ2-7; weak D call: TRBD2 (5 bases). The CDR3 has 15 residues. CDR1 is MRHNA, CDR2 SNTAGT, per germline. V was cut by 4 bases and J by 3 bases, with 16 bases left in between. This chain's CDR3 is CASSGPPGLLYEQYF. The CDR3 nucleotides read TGTGCCAGCAGTGGACCACCGGGGTTGCTCTACGAGCAGTACTTC.

The chain carries TRBV7-2 and TRBJ2-7, with D perhaps matching TRBD1 (5 bases). The CDR3 is 17 residues long. The V gene's germline CDR1 is SGHTA and CDR2 FQGNSA. V was cut by 1 base and J by 0 bases, with 16 bases left in between. CDR3 DNA sequence: TGTGCCAGCAGCTTAGGGATGGGGCGGCTGAGCTCCTACGAGCAGTACTTC. This translates into CASSLGMGRLSSYEQYF.

The chain joins TRBV2 to TRBJ1-4; no clear D gene. The CDR3 extends over 13 amino acids. V was trimmed by 6 bases and J by 5 bases, leaving 10 bases between them. Per germline, CDR1 SNHLY and CDR2 FYNNEI. The CDR3 spells CASSMGLNEKLFF. Here the CDR3 DNA reads TGTGCCAGCAGCATGGGGTTAAATGAAAAACTGTTTTTT.

The CDR3 sequence is CAWSVHSLGLGEQFF. The DNA for the CDR3 is TGTGCCTGGAGTGTACATAGTCTAGGTCTAGGTGAGCAGTTCTTC. The chain combines TRBV30 with TRBJ2-1, with D hard to call. The germline V gene has CDR1 GTSNPN and CDR2 SVGIG (reference sequence). CDR3 length equals 15 residues. V was pared by 0 bases and J by 9 bases, with 18 bases between.

The rearrangement joins TRBV18 to TRBJ2-7, with D possibly being TRBD2 (6 bases). CDR1 KGHSH and CDR2 LQKENI come from the germline V gene. This CDR3 spans 17 amino acids. Trimming pared 5 bases from V and 3 bases from J, leaving 23 bases between. The CDR3 loop reads CASSSPGVVSGDYEQYF. Written as DNA, the CDR3 is TGTGCCAGCTCATCGCCCGGGGTGGTTAGCGGAGACTACGAGCAGTACTTC.

V usage is TRBV2 and J usage is TRBJ1-3; 7 nucleotides line up with TRBD1. The CDR3 contains 14 residues. Germline trimming cut 6 bases from V and 4 bases from J; bases unmatched to any gene: 6. Germline V gene sequence: CDR1 SNHLY, CDR2 FYNNEI. The CDR3 spells CASRATGSGNTIYF. DNA for the CDR3: TGTGCCAGCAGGGCGACAGGGTCGGGAAACACCATATATTTT.

This CDR3 is CATSREYGTSDEQYF. DNA of the CDR3: TGTGCCACCAGCAGAGAATACGGGACCTCTGACGAGCAGTACTTC. The chain couples TRBV15 to TRBJ2-7, with D possibly being TRBD1 or TRBD2 (5 bases each). The CDR3 covers 15 residues. Trimming stripped 0 bases from V and 5 bases from J, with 14 bases between. Looked up from germline, CDR1 is LNHNV and CDR2 is YYDKDF (reference sequence). Full variable domain (rest looked up from reference TRBV15 and TRBJ2-7): DAMVIQNPRYQVTQFGKPVTLSCSQTLNHNVMYWYQQKSSQAPKLLFHYYDKDFNNEADTPDNFQSRRPNTSFCFLDIRSPGLGDTAMYLCATSREYGTSDEQYFGPGTRLTVT.

This chain joins TRBV2 and TRBJ1-5; D is possibly TRBD1 (6 bases). Per the germline V gene, CDR1 is SNHLY and CDR2 is FYNNEI. The CDR3 is 15 residues long. The V and J ends lost 5 bases and 0 bases respectively, with 11 bases between them. The CDR3 region has the DNA TGTGCCAGCAGTTGGGGGCAGTCTAGCAATCAGCCCCAGCATTTT. This gives the protein CASSWGQSSNQPQHF.

The CDR3 nucleotides are TGCAGCGTTGAAGATCTATCCGGGACAAACGAAGGTCATAACTATGGCTACACCTTC. Protein sequence: CSVEDLSGTNEGHNYGYTF. The chain recombines TRBV29-1 with TRBJ1-2; D may be TRBD1 (6 bases). Germline CDR1 SQVTM, CDR2 ANQGSEA. The ends were cut back, 0 bases at V and 1 base at J, with 24 bases in the middle. The CDR3 consists of 19 residues. The whole variable domain, filled in from reference TRBV29-1 and TRBJ1-2, reads SAVISQKPSRDICQRGTSLTIQCQVDSQVTMMFWYRQQPGQSLTLIATANQGSEATYESGFVIDKFPISRPNLTFSTLTVSNMSPEDSSIYLCSVEDLSGTNEGHNYGYTFGSGTRLTVV.

The chain carries TRBV6-5 and TRBJ2-1, with 7 bases lining up with TRBD1. J gave up 8 bases and V 8 bases, and 3 bases lay outside the gene matches. The CDR3 extends over 11 amino acids. Germline V lookup: CDR1 MNHEY, CDR2 SVGAGI. As DNA, the CDR3 is TGTGCCAGCCAGGGGGTACATGAGCAGTTCTTC. Encoded protein: CASQGVHEQFF.

A remark on this clone: This same CDR3 is encoded by further DNA sequences in the sample. The genes are TRBV5-1 and TRBJ1-1; no clear D gene. Germline values: CDR1 SGHRS, CDR2 YFSETQ. The CDR3 runs 12 residues. V lost 4 bases to trimming and J lost 2 bases, with 6 bases between them. Here the CDR3 reads CASSLVNTEAFF. The CDR3 DNA follows: TGCGCCAGCAGCCTAGTAAACACTGAAGCTTTCTTT.

The V gene is TRBV27, the J gene TRBJ1-1; D might be TRBD1 (6 bases). The CDR3 contains 14 residues. Trimming left V 5 bases short and J 4 bases short, with 14 bases between. The germline CDR1 and CDR2 sequences are MNHEY and SMNVEV (reference sequence). The CDR3: CASSAYRDSTEAFF. CDR3 in DNA: TGTGCCAGCAGTGCATACAGGGATAGCACTGAAGCTTTCTTT.

CDR3 coding DNA: TGCGCCAGCAGCTGGGGACTAGCGTCGAGCTCCTACAATGAGCAGTTCTTC. This encodes CASSWGLASSSYNEQFF. The chain links TRBV5-1 to TRBJ2-1; 10 bases are a match to TRBD2. CDR1 and CDR2 from the germline V gene are SGHRS and YFSETQ. The CDR3 loop spans 17 amino acids. The ends lost 3 bases at V and 0 bases at J; junction bases unmatched: 6.

CDR3 in amino acids: CASSLDGGDTQYF. The DNA for the CDR3 is TGTGCCAGCAGCTTAGACGGAGGGGATACGCAGTATTTT. This chain joins TRBV11-3 and TRBJ2-3; possible D gene TRBD2, 6 bases. V lost 0 bases and J lost 6, with 7 bases in between. Germline values: CDR1 SGHNT, CDR2 YENEEA. The CDR3 totals 13 residues.

This clone has more than one count but fewer than ten. This CDR3 is also generated by other DNA sequences in the sample. The chain carries TRBV19 and TRBJ1-5; the D gene is possibly TRBD1 (5 bases). The CDR3 is 15 amino acids. The germline V gene has CDR1 LNHDA and CDR2 SQIVND (reference sequence). Trimming took off 5 bases at V and 3 bases at J, with 14 bases between the two ends. CDR3: CASSSTPGVNQPQHF. CDR3 DNA sequence: TGTGCCAGTAGTTCGACACCGGGGGTCAATCAGCCCCAGCATTTT.

The rearrangement joins TRBV6-1 to TRBJ1-3, with D possibly TRBD1 on 5 matching bases. Germline V gives CDR1 MNHNS, CDR2 SASEGT. The CDR3 has 15 residues. The V end lost 8 bases, the J end lost 4 bases, and 18 bases lay between the germline ends. The CDR3 region has the DNA TGTGCCAGCCCGGGACTATCATCCGCGGGAAACACCATATATTTT. This gives the protein CASPGLSSAGNTIYF.

This clone was counted once. The CDR3 is CASSPPGGREKLFF. CDR3 coding DNA: TGTGCCAGCAGCCCCCCCGGGGGTCGTGAAAAACTGTTTTTT. This rearrangement joins TRBV9 to TRBJ1-4; tentative D call: TRBD1 (5 bases). The CDR3 is made up of 14 amino acids. V lost 4 bases and J lost 7, with 14 bases in between. Looked up from germline, CDR1 is SGDLS and CDR2 is YYNGEE.

This chain uses TRBV5-6 with TRBJ2-7; D not resolved. This CDR3 contains 15 residues. The V end lost 1 base, the J end lost 6 bases, and 17 bases lay between the germline ends. Germline values: CDR1 SGHDT, CDR2 YYEEEE. The CDR3 DNA follows: TGTGCCAGCAGCTTGAACCCCTTAGCCCGGACCGAGCAGTACTTC. Translation: CASSLNPLARTEQYF.

The V call is TRBV4-3, the J call TRBJ1-2, with a possible D match to TRBD1 (5 bases). This CDR3 has 12 amino acids. Germline V gene sequence: CDR1 LGHNA, CDR2 YSLEER. Trimming removed 1 base at V and 8 bases at J, with 8 bases between. This chain's CDR3 is CASSQGGGGYTF. The DNA for the CDR3 is TGCGCCAGCAGCCAAGGGGGGGGAGGCTACACCTTC.